This is a list of T cell receptor beta chains from one sample in a study of blood T cell repertoires in COVID-19. This table comes from immunoSEQ multiplex PCR, and its TCRdb copy is limited to in-frame clones, with some not included. Among about 200,000 clones listed, over 80% were seen once. The sequencing sample was made of peripheral blood. The source of these receptors is a man aged 40-50 years with acute or convalescent COVID-19. Each CDR3 is given with its conserved first and last residue. Fields, in order: J gene, V gene, clone size, D gene, CDR3 protein, CDR3 DNA. The D gene is left open where the match is weak. A row's size may be missing; if present it is once, few, many or a size class.

TRBJ1-2,TRBV19,-,-,CASGKGANYGYTF,TGTGCCAGTGGAAAGGGGGCTAACTATGGCTACACCTTC
TRBJ1-1,TRBV12-3/TRBV12-4,few,-,CASTQLSRDEAFF,TGTGCCAGCACCCAATTATCACGGGATGAAGCTTTCTTT
TRBJ1-6,TRBV11-2,-,-,CASSRRGLSSYNSPLHF,TGTGCCAGCAGTCGGAGAGGCCTAAGCTCCTATAATTCACCCCTCCACTTT
TRBJ1-5,TRBV12-2,-,-,CASRLAREDSQPQHF,TGTGCAAGTCGCTTAGCGCGTGAGGACAGTCAGCCCCAGCATTTT
TRBJ2-1,TRBV7-9,-,TRBD2,CASRFTSGSVVEQFF,TGTGCCAGCAGGTTTACTAGCGGGAGTGTGGTTGAGCAGTTCTTC
TRBJ1-5,TRBV27,once,-,CASSKRNNQPQHF,TGTGCCAGCAGTAAGAGAAACAATCAGCCCCAGCATTTT
TRBJ2-1,TRBV4-1,-,-,CASSLSFDEQFF,TGCGCCAGCAGCCTATCTTTCGATGAGCAGTTCTTC
TRBJ1-6,TRBV6-2/TRBV6-3,-,TRBD1,CASSRTGADSPLHF,TGTGCCAGCAGTCGGACAGGGGCGGACTCACCCCTCCACTTT
TRBJ2-7,TRBV13,-,TRBD2,CASSFSSGSYTYEQYF,TGTGCCAGCAGCTTTTCTAGCGGGAGTTACACCTACGAGCAGTACTTC
TRBJ1-5,TRBV5-1,-,-,CASSLGGFNQPQHF,TGCGCCAGCAGCTTGGGCGGGTTCAATCAGCCCCAGCATTTT
TRBJ1-2,TRBV27,-,-,CASSKAGGREANYGYTF,TGTGCCAGCAGCAAAGCGGGGGGCAGAGAAGCTAACTATGGCTACACCTTC
TRBJ2-1,TRBV2,-,TRBD1,CASSQTGVYYNEQFF,TGTGCCAGCAGTCAAACAGGGGTATACTACAATGAGCAGTTCTTC
TRBJ2-1,TRBV29-1,few,TRBD2,CSVGRGTSGTEQFF,TGCAGCGTTGGCCGCGGGACTAGCGGGACTGAGCAGTTCTTC
TRBJ1-4,TRBV27,-,-,CASSLLGVGEKLFF,TGTGCCAGCAGTTTATTAGGGGTAGGCGAAAAACTGTTTTTT
TRBJ1-2,TRBV19,-,TRBD1,CASKIAAGTGLYGYTF,TGTGCCAGTAAGATCGCAGCCGGGACAGGGCTCTATGGCTACACCTTC
TRBJ1-2,TRBV12-3/TRBV12-4,-,-,CASSPQGNGYTF,TGTGCCAGCAGTCCTCAGGGGAATGGCTACACCTTC
TRBJ1-1,TRBV7-9,-,-,CASSPGGGGTEAFF,TGTGCCAGCAGCCCCGGCGGGGGAGGAACTGAAGCTTTCTTT
TRBJ2-3,TRBV6-2/TRBV6-3,-,-,CASSYPTDTQYF,TGTGCCAGCAGTTATCCGACAGATACGCAGTATTTT
TRBJ1-1,TRBV5-1,few,-,CASSLEPRGDTEAFF,TGCGCCAGCAGCTTGGAACCCAGGGGTGACACTGAAGCTTTCTTT
TRBJ1-2,TRBV28,-,-,CASRGGSRYGYTF,TGTGCCAGCAGGGGGGGTAGTCGCTATGGCTACACCTTC
TRBJ2-1,TRBV30,-,-,CAWADNEQFF,TGTGCCTGGGCTGACAATGAGCAGTTCTTC
TRBJ2-3,TRBV4-2,-,-,CASSQGRLESQYF,TGTGCCAGCAGCCAAGGGAGACTAGAATCGCAGTATTTT
TRBJ1-5,TRBV15,-,TRBD1,CATSTRQGSNQPQHF,TGTGCCACCAGCACCAGACAGGGGAGCAATCAGCCCCAGCATTTT
TRBJ1-4,TRBV7-7,-,-,CASSGGMNEKLFF,TGTGCCAGCTCCGGGGGGATGAATGAAAAACTGTTTTTT
TRBJ2-5,TRBV25-1,-,TRBD2,CASSLSWGLAGPQETQYF,TGTGCCAGCAGCCTATCGTGGGGACTAGCGGGCCCTCAAGAGACCCAGTACTTC
TRBJ2-3,TRBV14,-,TRBD2,CASSLLGRAPDTQYF,TGTGCCAGCAGCCTCTTAGGGAGGGCACCCGATACGCAGTATTTT
TRBJ2-1,TRBV5-1,-,-,CASSLDSSYNEQFF,TGCGCCAGCAGCTTGGACAGCTCCTACAATGAGCAGTTCTTC
TRBJ2-1,TRBV3-1/TRBV3-2,-,-,CASTAGIGYNEQFF,TGTGCCAGCACCGCGGGTATCGGGTACAATGAGCAGTTCTTC
TRBJ2-2,TRBV14,-,-,CASSQEFGLEVPGELFF,TGTGCCAGCAGCCAAGAATTTGGTCTAGAAGTTCCCGGGGAGCTGTTTTTT
TRBJ1-2,TRBV19,-,TRBD1,CASSPGTGLYGYTF,TGTGCCAGTAGTCCGGGGACAGGGCTCTATGGCTACACCTTC
TRBJ1-1,TRBV5-1,-,-,CASSFRATRGPHTEAFF,TGCGCCAGCAGCTTCCGGGCGACGAGAGGGCCCCACACTGAAGCTTTCTTT
TRBJ1-2,TRBV29-1,-,-,CSGILGGSDYGYTF,TGCAGCGGAATCCTGGGGGGTTCGGACTATGGCTACACCTTC
TRBJ2-1,TRBV7-9,-,-,CASSLPGLGEQFF,TGTGCCAGCAGCTTACCAGGGCTTGGGGAGCAGTTCTTC
TRBJ1-6,TRBV4-2,-,-,CASSHLKNEGSPLHF,TGTGCCAGCAGCCACCTGAAAAACGAGGGATCACCCCTCCACTTT
TRBJ2-1,TRBV19,-,-,CASSIDVARYNEQFF,TGTGCCAGTAGTATAGATGTCGCGAGGTACAATGAGCAGTTCTTC
TRBJ2-7,TRBV9,-,-,CASSERPGTPSYEQYF,TGTGCCAGCAGCGAGCGCCCCGGGACTCCCTCCTACGAGCAGTACTTC
TRBJ2-5,TRBV30,-,TRBD2,CAWSVPGTSGTYSETQYF,TGTGCCTGGAGTGTACCCGGGACTAGCGGGACCTATTCGGAGACCCAGTACTTC
TRBJ2-3,TRBV30,few,-,CAWSVRGGSDTQYF,TGTGCCTGGAGTGTACGAGGCGGATCAGATACGCAGTATTTT
TRBJ1-4,TRBV12-3/TRBV12-4,-,-,CASSSERGEKLFF,TGTGCCAGCAGCTCTGAACGAGGGGAAAAACTGTTTTTT
TRBJ2-3,TRBV18,-,TRBD2,CASSRSGLASFFTDTQYF,TGTGCCAGCTCACGGTCGGGACTAGCGAGCTTCTTCACAGATACGCAGTATTTT
TRBJ2-2,TRBV6-1,-,TRBD1,CASSEGTGGTGELFF,TGTGCCAGCAGTGAAGGGACAGGGGGCACCGGGGAGCTGTTTTTT
TRBJ2-1,TRBV19,once,-,CASSMTAGAYNEQFF,TGTGCCAGTAGTATGACGGCGGGGGCTTACAATGAGCAGTTCTTC
TRBJ1-1,TRBV30,-,-,CAWSVAPGQGARAFF,TGTGCCTGGAGTGTTGCCCCCGGGCAGGGCGCGAGGGCTTTCTTT
TRBJ1-1,TRBV19,-,-,CASSTVKNTEAFF,TGTGCCAGTAGTACCGTAAAGAACACTGAAGCTTTCTTT
TRBJ2-5,TRBV5-4,-,TRBD1,CASSPSTGPPGETQYF,TGTGCCAGCAGCCCCTCGACAGGGCCCCCAGGAGAGACCCAGTACTTC